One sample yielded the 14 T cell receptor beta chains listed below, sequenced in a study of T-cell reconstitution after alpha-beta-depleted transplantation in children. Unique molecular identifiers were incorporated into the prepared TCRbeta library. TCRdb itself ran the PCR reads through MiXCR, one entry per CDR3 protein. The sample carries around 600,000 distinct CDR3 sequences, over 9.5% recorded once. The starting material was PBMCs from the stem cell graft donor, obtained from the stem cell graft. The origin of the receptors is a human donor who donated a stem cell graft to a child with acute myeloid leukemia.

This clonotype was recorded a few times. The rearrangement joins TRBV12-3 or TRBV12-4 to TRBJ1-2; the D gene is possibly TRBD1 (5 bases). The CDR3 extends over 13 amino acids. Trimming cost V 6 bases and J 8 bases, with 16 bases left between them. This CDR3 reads CASSPGTSSGYTF. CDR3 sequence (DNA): TGTGCCAGCAGCCCCGGGACGTCTAGCGGCTACACCTTC.

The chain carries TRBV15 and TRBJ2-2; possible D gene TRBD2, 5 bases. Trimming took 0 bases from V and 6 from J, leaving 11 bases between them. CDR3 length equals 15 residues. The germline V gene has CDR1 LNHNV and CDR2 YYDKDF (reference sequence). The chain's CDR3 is CATSRDPVGAGELFF. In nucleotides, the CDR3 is TGTGCCACCAGCAGAGATCCTGTCGGGGCCGGGGAGCTGTTTTTT.

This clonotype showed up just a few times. This chain's CDR3 is CAISESTGVLYF. The CDR3 bases are TGTGCCATCAGTGAGTCGACAGGGGTTCTGTACTTC. The rearrangement links TRBV10-3 to TRBJ2-7; 8 positions match TRBD1. Germline V lookup: CDR1 ENHRY, CDR2 SYGVKD. This CDR3 region has 12 residues. V shed 0 bases and J 12 bases; nucleotides not matched to a gene: 4.

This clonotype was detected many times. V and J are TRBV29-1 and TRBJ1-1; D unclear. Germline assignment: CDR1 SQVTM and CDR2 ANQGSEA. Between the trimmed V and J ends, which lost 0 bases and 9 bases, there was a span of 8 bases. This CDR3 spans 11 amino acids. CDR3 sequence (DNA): TGCAGCGTTGAAGATCCTGGACAAGCTTTCTTT. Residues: CSVEDPGQAFF.

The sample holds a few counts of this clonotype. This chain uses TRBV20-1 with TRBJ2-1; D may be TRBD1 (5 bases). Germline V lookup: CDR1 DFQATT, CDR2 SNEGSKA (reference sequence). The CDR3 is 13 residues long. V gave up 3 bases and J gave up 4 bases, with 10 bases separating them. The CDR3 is CSASPTDYNEQFF. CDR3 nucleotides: TGCAGTGCTAGCCCGACAGATTACAATGAGCAGTTCTTC.

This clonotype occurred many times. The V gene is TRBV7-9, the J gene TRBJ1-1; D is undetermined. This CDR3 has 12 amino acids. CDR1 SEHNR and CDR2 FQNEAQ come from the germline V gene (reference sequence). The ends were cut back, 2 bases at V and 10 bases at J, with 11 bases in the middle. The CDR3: CASSLRAGVAFF. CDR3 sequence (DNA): TGTGCCAGCAGCTTACGGGCGGGCGTAGCTTTCTTT.

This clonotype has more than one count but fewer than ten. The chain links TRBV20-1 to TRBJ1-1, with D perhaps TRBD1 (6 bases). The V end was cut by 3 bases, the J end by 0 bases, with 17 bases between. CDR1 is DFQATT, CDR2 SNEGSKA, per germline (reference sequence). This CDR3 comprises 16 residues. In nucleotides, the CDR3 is TGCAGTGCTAGGGAAACAGGGAGGTTTATGAACACTGAAGCTTTCTTT. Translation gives CSARETGRFMNTEAFF.

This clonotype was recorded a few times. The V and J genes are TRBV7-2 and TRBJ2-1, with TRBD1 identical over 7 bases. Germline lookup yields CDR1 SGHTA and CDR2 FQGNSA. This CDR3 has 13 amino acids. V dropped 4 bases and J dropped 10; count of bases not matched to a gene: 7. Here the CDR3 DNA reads TGTGCCAGCAGCTCTACCCCGGACAGGGAGCAGTTCTTC. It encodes CASSSTPDREQFF.

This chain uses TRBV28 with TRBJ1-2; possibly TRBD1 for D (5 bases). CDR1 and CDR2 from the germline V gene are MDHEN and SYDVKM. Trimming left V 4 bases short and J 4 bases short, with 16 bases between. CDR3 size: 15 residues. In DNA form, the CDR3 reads TGTGCCAGCAGTTCCCAAGATAAAGGGACCTATGGCTACACCTTC. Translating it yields CASSSQDKGTYGYTF.

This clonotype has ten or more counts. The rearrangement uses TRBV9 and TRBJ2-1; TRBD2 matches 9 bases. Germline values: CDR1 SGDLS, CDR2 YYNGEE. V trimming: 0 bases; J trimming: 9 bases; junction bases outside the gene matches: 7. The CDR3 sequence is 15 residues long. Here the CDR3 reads CASSVGLRGGLEQFF. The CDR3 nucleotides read TGTGCCAGCAGCGTAGGTCTGCGGGGGGGTCTTGAGCAGTTCTTC.

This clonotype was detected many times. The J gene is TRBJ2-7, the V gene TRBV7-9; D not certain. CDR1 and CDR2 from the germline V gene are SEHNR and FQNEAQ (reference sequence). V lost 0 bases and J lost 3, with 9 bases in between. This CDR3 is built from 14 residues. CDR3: CASSLAEHIYEQYF. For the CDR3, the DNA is TGTGCCAGCAGCTTAGCGGAACACATCTACGAGCAGTACTTC.

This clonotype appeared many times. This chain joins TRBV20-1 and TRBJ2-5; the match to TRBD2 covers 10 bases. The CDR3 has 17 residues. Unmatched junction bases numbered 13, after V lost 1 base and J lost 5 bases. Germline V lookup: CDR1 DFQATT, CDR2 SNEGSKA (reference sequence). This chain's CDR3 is CSARVPGLAGVGETQYF. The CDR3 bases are TGCAGTGCTAGAGTTCCAGGGCTAGCGGGAGTTGGGGAGACCCAGTACTTC.

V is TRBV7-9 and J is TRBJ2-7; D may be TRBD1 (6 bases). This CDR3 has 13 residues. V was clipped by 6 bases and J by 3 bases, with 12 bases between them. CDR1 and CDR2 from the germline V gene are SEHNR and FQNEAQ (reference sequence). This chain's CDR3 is CASSQGNLYEQYF. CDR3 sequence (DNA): TGTGCCAGCAGTCAGGGGAATCTCTACGAGCAGTACTTC.

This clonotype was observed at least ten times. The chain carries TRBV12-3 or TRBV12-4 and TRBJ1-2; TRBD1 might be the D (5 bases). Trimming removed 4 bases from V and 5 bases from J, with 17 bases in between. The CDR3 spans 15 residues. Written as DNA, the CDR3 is TGTGCCAGCAGTTCAAGGACAAGGATGGGGTATGGCTACACCTTC. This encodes CASSSRTRMGYGYTF.